Following are 7 T cell receptor beta chains from one sample sequenced in a study of T cells in Graves' hyperthyroidism and ophthalmopathy. Using RNA transcripts as the source, TCR beta CDR3 regions were amplified. First-round RT-PCR targeting the TCR CDR3 was performed with the HTBI primer set. In TCRdb, the multiplex PCR reads were re-called with MiXCR into one record per CDR3 protein. The sample carries about 640,000 distinct CDR3 sequences, 20% to 25% recorded once. The sample consisted of blood. The receptors derive from a man aged 30-40 years with Graves' ophthalmopathy.

This clonotype has more than one count but fewer than ten. This rearrangement joins TRBV6-5 to TRBJ1-4; D might be TRBD1 (6 bases). Looked up from germline, CDR1 is MNHEY and CDR2 is SVGAGI. CDR3 length equals 15 residues. V lost 0 bases to trimming and J lost 2 bases, with 7 bases between them. The CDR3 region has the DNA TGTGCCAGCAGTTACTCCAGGGGCACTAATGAAAAACTGTTTTTT. This sequence encodes CASSYSRGTNEKLFF.

CDR3 amino acids: CASSPEPLRTDTQYF. The CDR3, as DNA: TGTGCCAGCTCACCCGAGCCCCTCCGCACAGATACGCAGTATTTT. The chain uses TRBV18 and TRBJ2-3; D call uncertain. Between the trimmed V and J ends, which lost 3 bases and 1 base, there was a span of 11 bases. Germline CDR1 is KGHSH and CDR2 is LQKENI. This CDR3 comprises 15 residues.

There are many counts of this clonotype. V is TRBV30 and J is TRBJ1-1, with D hard to call. The CDR3 extends over 11 amino acids. V lost 3 bases, J lost 8 bases, and 10 bases lay in between. Looked up from germline, CDR1 is GTSNPN and CDR2 is SVGIG (reference sequence). The CDR3 bases are TGTGCCTGGAGGGTGGGTCTAGAAGCTTTCTTT. The encoded protein is CAWRVGLEAFF.

This chain connects TRBV6-2 or TRBV6-3 to TRBJ1-5; maybe TRBD1 (5 bases). V was pared by 4 bases and J by 0 bases, with 16 bases between. The CDR3 totals 17 residues. CDR1 is MNHEY and CDR2 is SVGEGT in the germline V gene. The CDR3 DNA reads TGTGCCAGCAGTTTTTTCGCCGCAGGGCCTAGCAATCAGCCCCAGCATTTT. It yields the protein CASSFFAAGPSNQPQHF.

Many counts were recorded for this clonotype. The chain has TRBV2 and TRBJ1-2; D may be TRBD1 (5 bases). The length of the CDR3 is 14 residues. The germline V gene encodes CDR1 SNHLY and CDR2 FYNNEI. Trimming removed 4 bases from V and 6 bases from J, with 15 bases in between. The CDR3, as DNA: TGTGCCAGCAGTGGAATGCAGGGATCGAATGGCTACACCTTC. Translated, it gives CASSGMQGSNGYTF.

This chain joins TRBV11-2 and TRBJ2-3, with TRBD2 matching over 8 bases. Germline V lookup: CDR1 SGHAT, CDR2 FQNNGV. This CDR3 is 16 amino acids long. Losses at the gene ends were 8 bases for V and 4 bases for J; bases not matched to a gene: 14. CDR3 in amino acids: CASRQLREGPADTQYF. In DNA, the CDR3 is TGTGCCAGCCGCCAATTACGGGAGGGCCCCGCAGATACGCAGTATTTT.

This clonotype was observed a few times. The CDR3 here is CASGSQGGETQYF. The CDR3 nucleotides are TGCGCCAGCGGCTCTCAGGGAGGAGAGACCCAGTACTTC. The chain links TRBV5-1 to TRBJ2-5; a possible D gene is TRBD2 (6 bases). Germline-derived CDR1 and CDR2 are SGHRS and YFSETQ. The V gene lost 7 bases and the J gene lost 4 bases, with 14 bases spanning the gap. This CDR3 comprises 13 residues. The full variable domain, its missing parts supplied by reference TRBV5-1 and TRBJ2-5, is KAGVTQTPRYLIKTRGQQVTLSCSPISGHRSVSWYQQTPGQGLQFLFEYFSETQRNKGNFPGRFSGRQFSNSRSEMNVSTLELGDSALYLCASGSQGGETQYFGPGTRLLVL.